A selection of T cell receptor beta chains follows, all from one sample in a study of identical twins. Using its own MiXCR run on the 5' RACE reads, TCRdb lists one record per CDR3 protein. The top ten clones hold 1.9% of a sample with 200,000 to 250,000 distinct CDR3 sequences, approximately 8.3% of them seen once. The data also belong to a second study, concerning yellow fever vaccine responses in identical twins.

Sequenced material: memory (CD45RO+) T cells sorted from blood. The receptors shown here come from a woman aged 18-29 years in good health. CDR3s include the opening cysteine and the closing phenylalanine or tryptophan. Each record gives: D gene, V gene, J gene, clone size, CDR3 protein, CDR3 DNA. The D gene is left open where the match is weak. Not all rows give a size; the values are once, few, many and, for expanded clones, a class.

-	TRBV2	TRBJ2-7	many	CASSETRAIYEQYF	TGTGCCAGCAGTGAAACCAGAGCTATTTACGAGCAGTACTTC
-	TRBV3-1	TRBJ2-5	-	CASSQDLFGGQETQYF	TGTGCCAGCAGCCAAGATCTTTTTGGCGGTCAAGAGACCCAGTACTTC
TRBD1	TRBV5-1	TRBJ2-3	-	CASSSKQGFDTQYF	TGCGCCAGCAGCTCCAAACAGGGGTTTGATACGCAGTATTTT
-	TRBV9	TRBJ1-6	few	CASSAGTIGVGSPLHF	TGTGCCAGCAGCGCCGGGACGATTGGGGTCGGTTCACCCCTCCACTTT
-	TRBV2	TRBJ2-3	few	CASSGPYSGPAQDTQYF	TGTGCCAGCAGCGGGCCCTATAGCGGCCCCGCACAGGATACGCAGTATTTT
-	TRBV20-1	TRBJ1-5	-	CSVSDGFSNQPQHF	TGCAGTGTCTCGGACGGCTTTAGCAATCAGCCCCAGCATTTT
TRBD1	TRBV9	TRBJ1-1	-	CASSVRQGGTEAFF	TGTGCCAGCAGCGTCAGACAGGGAGGCACTGAAGCTTTCTTT
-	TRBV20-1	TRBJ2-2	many	CSASRTGTSGELFF	TGCAGTGCTAGCCGGACAGGGACTAGCGGGGAGCTGTTTTTT
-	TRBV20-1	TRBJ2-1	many	CSAREPKPPYNEQFF	TGCAGTGCTAGAGAGCCGAAACCTCCCTACAATGAGCAGTTCTTC
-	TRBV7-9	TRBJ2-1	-	CASSPTTKGNEQFF	TGTGCCAGCAGCCCTACAACTAAGGGCAATGAGCAGTTCTTC
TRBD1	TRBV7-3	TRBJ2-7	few	CASSFRDRRPYEQYF	TGTGCCAGCAGCTTCCGGGACAGGCGTCCCTACGAGCAGTACTTC
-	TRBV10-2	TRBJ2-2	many	CASTIDQNTGELFF	TGCGCCAGCACAATTGACCAGAACACCGGGGAGCTGTTTTTT
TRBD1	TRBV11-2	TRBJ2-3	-	CASSRGQFTDTQYF	TGTGCCAGCAGCCGGGGACAGTTCACAGATACGCAGTATTTT
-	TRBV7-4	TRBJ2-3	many	CASSRNILTVTSTDTQYF	TGTGCCAGCAGCCGAAACATCTTGACAGTCACTAGCACAGATACGCAGTATTTT
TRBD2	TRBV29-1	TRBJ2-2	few	CSVTRSSGGELFF	TGCAGCGTTACCCGAAGTAGCGGGGGGGAGCTGTTTTTT
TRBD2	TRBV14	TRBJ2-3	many	CASSQDRGGLRTDTQYF	TGTGCCAGCAGCCAAGATCGGGGGGGCCTTCGGACAGATACGCAGTATTTT
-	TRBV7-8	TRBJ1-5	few	CASSLRPIGSNNQPQHF	TGTGCCAGCAGCTTAAGGCCTATAGGGTCTAACAATCAGCCCCAGCATTTT
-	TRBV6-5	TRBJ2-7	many	CASSYLPGSYEQYF	TGTGCCAGCAGTTACCTCCCAGGTTCCTACGAGCAGTACTTC
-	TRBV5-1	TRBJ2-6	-	CASSLANLAGANVLTF	TGCGCCAGCAGCTTGGCCAATTTAGCTGGGGCCAACGTCCTGACTTTC
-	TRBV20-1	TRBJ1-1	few	CSAWGGPEAFF	TGCAGTGCTTGGGGGGGACCTGAAGCTTTCTTT
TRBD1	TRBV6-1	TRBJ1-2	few	CASSEGRGLDYGYTF	TGTGCCAGCAGTGAAGGCAGGGGGCTTGACTATGGCTACACCTTC
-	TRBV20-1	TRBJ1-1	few	CSASFRGAGTEAFF	TGCAGTGCCTCATTCCGGGGGGCTGGAACTGAAGCTTTCTTT
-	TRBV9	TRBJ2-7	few	CATARADWDYEQYF	TGTGCCACCGCCCGGGCGGACTGGGACTACGAGCAGTACTTC
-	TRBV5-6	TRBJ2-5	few	CASSSLRGGAIQETQYF	TGTGCCAGCAGCTCCCTCCGGGGCGGGGCCATTCAAGAGACCCAGTACTTC
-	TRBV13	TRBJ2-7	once	CASSLLSPGVGHEQYF	TGTGCCAGCAGCTTACTATCCCCCGGCGTGGGCCACGAGCAGTACTTC
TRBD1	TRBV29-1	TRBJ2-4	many	CSVDETGSLAKNIQYF	TGCAGCGTTGACGAGACAGGGTCGCTAGCCAAAAACATTCAGTACTTC